This record covers a single T cell receptor beta chain. This clonotype was detected a few times. What antigen it recognizes has not been identified. Base qualities are not recorded, but no much larger clone differs from it by a single base. Explained via the paper, the time point label denotes: blood at routine non-recurrence follow-up after resection. Whole RNA extracted from tumor and nontumor lung tissue, or from cryopreserved PBMC samples, was used for TCR sequencing without cell sorting. Patients were selected for TCR sequencing only if sufficient RNA was available from at least two tumor regions. Library creation used 5' RACE. TCRdb records NextSeq 500 as the sequencer. The TCR library protocol attached a unique molecular identifier to each TCR cDNA molecule to allow correction of PCR and sequencing errors. Turning to the authors' computational methods: TCR identification, UMI-based error correction and CDR3 extraction were performed with Decombinator tools. Expanded TCRs were defined as those above a frequency of 2 per 1,000, corresponding to the top 1% of the tumor frequency distribution. Renyi diversity was computed with the R vegan package after each repertoire had been subsampled 100 times to 5,000 TCRs. To build CDR3 similarity networks, amino acid triplet string-kernel similarity was used, and CDR3s were connected when their pairwise similarity was above 0.82. TCRdb reanalyzed the raw reads on its own, using fastp at Q25 for trimming and MiXCR for clone calling, and kept in-frame beta chains. Each CDR3 protein gets just one entry, which takes the most common genes and DNA from the rows behind it. TCRdb, rather than the study authors, made the V and J calls. Present in this sample are around 120,000 distinct CDR3 sequences, more than 9% of which were seen just once. The ten largest make up roughly 17% of the sample.

The sample is drawn from a study of spatial heterogeneity in lung cancer (dated by TCRdb to the late 2010s). As for the study more broadly: The donors were 65 to 90 patients from the lung TRACERx cohort who had early-stage, untreated non-small cell lung cancer. In non-small cell lung cancer, the study quantitatively compared TCR alpha and beta repertoires across several tumor regions, matched nontumor lung, and blood. At surgery, hundreds of tumor regions, some 61 matched nontumor lung samples and more than 55 PBMC samples were TCR-sequenced for both alpha and beta chains. Beta-chain transcripts were consistently detected in greater numbers than alpha-chain transcripts, which likely reflected higher beta-chain transcript abundance. In the raw uncorrected reads, each unique combination of TCR and UMI appeared more than ten times on average. TCR repertoire features were related to nonsynonymous mutation counts determined by whole-exome sequencing of tumor tissue. Follow-up PBMC samples were sequenced whenever available, and the median time to follow-up was 2 to 3 years after resection. General conclusions and limits of the study: Additional single-cell paired TCR alpha and beta sequencing was considered necessary to confirm, at a functional level, the hypothesis that regional TCRs recognize regional mutations. Only 14 patients were included in comparisons of baseline and follow-up blood repertoires. Ubiquitous expanded tumor TCRs were found in blood more often at tumor resection than at routine follow-up.

Trimming accounts for 7 bases at V and 0 bases at J, while the number of junction bases matched to no gene is 11. The CDR3 runs 15 amino acids, cysteine and phenylalanine included. Kept here is only the CDR3 DNA, which spans 45 bases and is read in frame from base 1. The germline V gene supplies CDR1 SQVTM and CDR2 ANQGSEA. Here the chain combines TRBV29-1 and TRBJ2-7, with 8 bases aligning to TRBD1. The sample in question was PBMCs, obtained at follow-up. The TCR sequence derives from a male donor with early-stage non-small cell lung cancer. CDR3 reads: CSALGRQGSSYEQYF. At the DNA level, the sequence is TGCAGCGCCCTAGGTCGACAGGGGAGCTCCTACGAGCAGTACTTC.